These 32 T cell receptor beta chains were sequenced from one sample in a study of spatial heterogeneity in lung cancer. TCRdb reprocessed the 5' RACE reads with MiXCR, giving one entry per CDR3 protein. The sample consists of approximately 25,000 distinct CDR3 sequences, approximately 7% of them appearing once. The time point was: sample taken at primary tumor resection. Whole RNA was taken from tumor, nontumor lung or frozen PBMC; it was then sequenced unsorted. Material: PBMCs, obtained at surgery. These TCRs come from a male donor with early-stage non-small cell lung cancer.

This clonotype appeared a single time. The chain has TRBV18 and TRBJ1-1, with D perhaps TRBD1 (5 bases). V gave up 2 bases and J gave up 0 bases, with 13 bases separating them. Germline CDR1 and CDR2: KGHSH and LQKENI. This CDR3 spans 16 amino acids. The CDR3 is CASSPYGTDMNTEAFF. The DNA for the CDR3 is TGTGCCAGCTCACCATATGGGACGGACATGAACACTGAAGCTTTCTTT.

Ten or more counts support this clonotype. This chain connects TRBV6-5 to TRBJ1-5, with a weak D call TRBD1 (5 bases). V was shortened by 6 bases and J by 7 bases, with 19 bases between the two germline ends. The CDR3 runs to 15 residues. The germline V gene encodes CDR1 MNHEY and CDR2 SVGAGI. This chain's CDR3 is CASSHRGEGKQPQHF. In nucleotides, the CDR3 is TGTGCCAGCAGCCACCGCGGGGAGGGGAAACAGCCCCAGCATTTT.

This chain joins TRBV9 and TRBJ2-7; D is uncertain. There are 12 residues in the CDR3. V was trimmed by 7 bases and J by 6 bases, leaving 14 bases between them. Germline-derived CDR1 and CDR2 are SGDLS and YYNGEE. CDR3 sequence: CASSGFSSEQYF. As DNA, the CDR3 is TGTGCCAGCTCTGGGTTTAGCTCCGAGCAGTACTTC.

This clonotype appeared a few times. The chain recombines TRBV28 with TRBJ1-5, with D unresolved. CDR3 length equals 12 residues. CDR1 and CDR2 from the germline V gene are MDHEN and SYDVKM. V lost 2 bases and J lost 9, with 8 bases in between. CDR3 nucleotide sequence: TGTGCCAGCAGTTTAGTGCCAAGGCCCCAGCATTTT. It specifies CASSLVPRPQHF.

This clonotype is medium-sized within its sample. V is TRBV7-2 and J is TRBJ2-5; 7 nucleotides align to TRBD1. The junction had 26 bases not matched to a gene; V was cut back by 5 bases and J by 5 bases. The CDR3 is 20 residues long. CDR1 and CDR2 from the germline V gene are SGHTA and FQGNSA. This chain's CDR3 is CASSHWRPFSITTGMETQYF. The CDR3 DNA reads as TGTGCCAGCAGCCATTGGCGACCCTTTTCCATTACGACAGGGATGGAGACCCAGTACTTC.

This clonotype appeared many times. The chain is built from TRBV5-4 and TRBJ2-1, with TRBD1 identical over 8 bases. The V gene end was trimmed by 3 bases and the J gene end by 4 bases; junction bases not matched to a gene: 9. Per the germline V gene, CDR1 is SGHNT and CDR2 is YYREEE (reference sequence). This CDR3 spans 16 amino acids. CDR3 nucleotides: TGTGCCAGCAGCTCACAGAGGCGGGACAGGTACAATGAGCAGTTCTTC. Its protein product is CASSSQRRDRYNEQFF.

The rearrangement joins TRBV3-1 to TRBJ2-1, with TRBD2 as a possible D gene (6 bases). This CDR3 region has 16 residues. V was trimmed by 0 bases and J by 8 bases, leaving 17 bases between them. The germline gives CDR1 LGHDT, CDR2 YNNKEL (reference sequence). The CDR3 sequence is CASSQDSGDSGHEQFF. The CDR3 coding sequence is TGTGCCAGCAGCCAAGATAGCGGCGATTCGGGTCATGAGCAGTTCTTC.

V is TRBV5-4 and J is TRBJ1-2; the D is unclear. The germline gives CDR1 SGHNT, CDR2 YYREEE (reference sequence). Trimming took off 6 bases at V and 0 bases at J, with 12 bases between the two ends. The CDR3 extends over 14 amino acids. The CDR3 bases are TGTGCCAGCACTCCAGAAGTGGCTAACTATGGCTACACCTTC. This gives the protein CASTPEVANYGYTF.

This clonotype was observed at least ten times. V and J are TRBV5-6 and TRBJ1-1; unclear D gene. The CDR3 sequence is 13 residues long. Germline loops: CDR1 SGHDT, CDR2 YYEEEE. V lost 4 bases, J lost 4 bases, and 11 bases lay in between. The chain's CDR3 is CASSKDPGTEAFF. Written as DNA, the CDR3 is TGTGCCAGCAGCAAGGACCCAGGCACTGAAGCTTTCTTT.

This clonotype appeared many times. The V and J genes are TRBV6-2 or TRBV6-3 and TRBJ1-1; D is ambiguous. The germline V gene has CDR1 MNHEY and CDR2 SVGEGT. The CDR3 has 13 residues. Deletions cut 2 bases from V and 0 bases from J, with 4 bases between. The CDR3 DNA reads TGTGCCAGCAGTTACAGTATGAACACTGAAGCTTTCTTT. Translation: CASSYSMNTEAFF.

This clonotype showed up many times. This chain uses TRBV28 with TRBJ2-5, with 12 bases fitting TRBD1. Germline CDR1 is MDHEN and CDR2 is SYDVKM. J lost 4 bases, V lost 3 bases, and 6 bases had no gene match. The length of the CDR3 is 16 residues. The CDR3 DNA follows: TGTGCCAGCAGTTTCCCCGGGACAGGGGGCAGAGAGACCCAGTACTTC. Amino acid sequence: CASSFPGTGGRETQYF.

The table lists this clonotype with a few counts. The rearrangement joins TRBV7-2 to TRBJ1-3; D not certain. There are 15 residues in the CDR3. V was shortened by 4 bases and J by 1 base, with 11 bases between the two germline ends. Germline V gene lookup returns CDR1 SGHTA and CDR2 FQGNSA. The CDR3 here is CASSSRLGSGNTIYF. The CDR3 DNA reads as TGTGCCAGCAGCTCTCGTTTGGGGTCTGGAAACACCATATATTTT.

By frequency in the sample, this clonotype is medium-sized (0.01 to 0.1%). The rearrangement links TRBV10-3 to TRBJ2-3; D is ambiguous. Trimming left V 4 bases short and J 5 bases short, with 4 bases between. The CDR3 loop spans 11 amino acids. CDR1 is ENHRY and CDR2 is SYGVKD in the germline V gene. The chain's CDR3 is CAISGGDTQYF. CDR3 DNA sequence: TGTGCCATCAGTGGGGGAGATACGCAGTATTTT.

By share, this clonotype ranks as medium-sized. The gene calls are TRBV2 and TRBJ2-5, with unresolved D. CDR1 is SNHLY, CDR2 FYNNEI, per germline. The CDR3 contains 12 residues. The V end lost 7 bases, the J end lost 1 base, and 7 bases lay between the germline ends. This chain's CDR3 is CASMGGQETQYF. CDR3 in DNA: TGTGCCAGCATGGGCGGCCAAGAGACCCAGTACTTC.

This clonotype was seen a few times. The chain uses TRBV28 and TRBJ2-7, with 10 bases fitting TRBD2. The length of the CDR3 is 14 residues. Germline assignment: CDR1 MDHEN and CDR2 SYDVKM. The V and J ends lost 5 bases and 11 bases, in that order; junction bases with no gene match: 12. CDR3: CASSVQAGGPKKYF. DNA for the CDR3: TGTGCCAGCAGTGTACAAGCGGGAGGGCCAAAGAAGTACTTC.

In this sample, this clonotype turned up many times. As DNA, the CDR3 is TGTGCCAGCAGCGCACCCCCGGGAGAGACCCAGTACTTC. Protein sequence: CASSAPPGETQYF. This chain links TRBV6-2 or TRBV6-3 with TRBJ2-5; D call uncertain. The CDR3 has 13 amino acids. Trimming removed 6 bases at V and 4 bases at J, with 12 bases between. The germline V gene encodes CDR1 MNHEY and CDR2 SVGEGT.

This clonotype is labeled as medium-sized. This chain joins TRBV29-1 and TRBJ2-5, with D perhaps TRBD2 (6 bases). Per the germline V gene, CDR1 is SQVTM and CDR2 is ANQGSEA. The length of the CDR3 is 15 residues. V was trimmed by 5 bases and J by 6 bases, leaving 22 bases between them. CDR3 sequence: CSVTLPGLPFQTQYF. DNA for the CDR3: TGCAGCGTTACGCTCCCGGGACTCCCTTTTCAGACCCAGTACTTC.

This clonotype showed up many times. The chain employs TRBV20-1 and TRBJ2-1, with D hard to call. There are 10 residues in the CDR3. CDR1 is DFQATT, CDR2 SNEGSKA, per germline (reference sequence). Trimming pared 6 bases from V and 6 bases from J, leaving 6 bases between. This CDR3 reads CSALVNEQFF. The DNA of the CDR3 is TGCAGTGCGTTAGTCAATGAGCAGTTCTTC.

Many counts were recorded for this clonotype. A junction boundary mismatches the germline segment, possibly from a read error. The rearrangement uses TRBV7-8 and TRBJ2-1; 9 nucleotides line up with TRBD2. The germline CDR1 and CDR2 sequences are SGHVS and FQNEAQ. The CDR3 length is 15 residues. The CDR3 sequence: CASSLRGGTSSRWLF. The CDR3 nucleotides read TGTGCCAGCAGCTTAAGGGGGGGGACTAGCAGCCGTTGGCTCTTC.

There are many counts of this clonotype. The rearrangement joins TRBV28 to TRBJ2-6; 7 positions match TRBD1. Germline-derived CDR1 and CDR2 are MDHEN and SYDVKM. The CDR3 contains 17 residues. V shed 5 bases, J shed 0 bases, and the junction held 7 bases outside the gene matches. Here the CDR3 reads CASSGPGQSSGANVLTF. The CDR3, as DNA: TGTGCCAGCAGTGGACCGGGACAGAGCTCTGGGGCCAACGTCCTGACTTTC. Full variable domain (rest looked up from reference TRBV28 and TRBJ2-6): DVKVTQSSRYLVKRTGEKVFLECVQDMDHENMFWYRQDPGLGLRLIYFSYDVKMKEKGDIPEGYSVSREKKERFSLILESASTNQTSMYLCASSGPGQSSGANVLTFGAGSRLTVL.

In this sample, this clonotype turned up many times. The chain combines TRBV5-5 with TRBJ2-1; 8 bases fit TRBD1. In germline, CDR1 is SGHKS, CDR2 YYEKEE (reference sequence). The V segment lost 2 bases and the J segment 3 bases; nucleotides outside the gene matches: 16. The CDR3 covers 19 residues. CDR3 coding DNA: TGTGCCAGCAGCTTAACGAGCCAAAGGACAGGGCCTTTCTACAATGAGCAGTTCTTC. Its translation: CASSLTSQRTGPFYNEQFF.

The genes are TRBV20-1 and TRBJ2-1; TRBD1 matches at 9 bases. Germline V CDR1 and CDR2: DFQATT, SNEGSKA (reference sequence). CDR3 size: 14 residues. V was clipped by 6 bases and J by 4 bases; unmatched bases: 7. CDR3 in amino acids: CSAADRGIYNEQFF. CDR3 in DNA: TGCAGTGCAGCAGACAGGGGGATTTACAATGAGCAGTTCTTC.

This clonotype was counted between two and nine times. The chain is built from TRBV3-1 and TRBJ2-7; D is undetermined. Germline CDR1 and CDR2: LGHDT and YNNKEL (reference sequence). V lost 5 bases and J lost 2, with 4 bases in between. This CDR3 has 11 amino acids. The CDR3 protein is CASSSTYEQYF. The DNA of the CDR3 is TGTGCCAGCAGCTCTACCTACGAGCAGTACTTC.

This clonotype was observed at least ten times. The chain has TRBV18 and TRBJ1-3, with TRBD1 matching over 7 bases. The CDR3 covers 16 residues. Germline CDR1 and CDR2: KGHSH and LQKENI. V was clipped by 0 bases and J by 7 bases; unmatched bases: 9. The CDR3 reads CASSPPIPTGKNTIYF. The CDR3 DNA reads TGTGCCAGCTCACCACCGATCCCGACAGGGAAGAACACCATATATTTT.

This clonotype was observed at least ten times. The chain has TRBV12-3 or TRBV12-4 and TRBJ1-3, with D perhaps matching TRBD1 (6 bases). The length of the CDR3 is 16 residues. The V end was cut by 6 bases, the J end by 4 bases, with 19 bases between. The CDR3 DNA reads as TGTGCCAGCAGACCCACCCGGACAGCCTCAGGAAACACCATATATTTT. Encoded protein: CASRPTRTASGNTIYF.

The V gene is TRBV3-1, the J gene TRBJ2-2; D is ambiguous. From germline, CDR1 is LGHDT and CDR2 YNNKEL (reference sequence). The CDR3 runs to 14 residues. Trimming took 1 base from V and 4 from J, leaving 7 bases between them. The DNA of the CDR3 is TGTGCCAGCAGCCAAGGGTACAGCACCGGGGAGCTGTTTTTT. Translation: CASSQGYSTGELFF.

The sample holds a few counts of this clonotype. The CDR3 DNA follows: TGTGCCAGCATCGACGTGGCGGGAGGCTACACCTTC. Amino acid sequence: CASIDVAGGYTF. The genes are TRBV6-6 and TRBJ1-2; D gene uncertain. CDR1 is MNHNY, CDR2 SVGAGI, per germline (reference sequence). Trimming shortened V by 7 bases and J by 8 bases, and 14 bases separated the two germline ends. The CDR3 has 12 amino acids.

This clonotype was detected only a few times. The chain links TRBV28 to TRBJ2-7, with TRBD1 as a possible D gene (6 bases). Trimming took off 6 bases at V and 3 bases at J, with 18 bases between the two ends. This CDR3 is built from 15 residues. CDR1 and CDR2 (germline): MDHEN, SYDVKM. Written as DNA, the CDR3 is TGTGCCAGCAGGACCCTTGGTGGGGGCTACTACGAGCAGTACGTC. Its translation: CASRTLGGGYYEQYV.

This clonotype has ten or more counts. The junction departs from germline at one end; a sequencing error may be responsible. This rearrangement joins TRBV5-1 to TRBJ2-3; possibly TRBD2 for D (6 bases). Germline V lookup: CDR1 SGHRS, CDR2 YFSETQ. The CDR3 is made up of 14 amino acids. The CDR3 DNA follows: TGCGCCGGCAGCTTCCGGGACTCCACAGATACGCAGTATTTT. Residues: CAGSFRDSTDTQYF. The whole variable domain, remainder taken from reference TRBV5-1 and TRBJ2-3, is KAGVTQTPRYLIKTRGQQVTLSCSPISGHRSVSWYQQTPGQGLQFLFEYFSETQRNKGNFPGRFSGRQFSNSRSEMNVSTLELGDSALYLCAGSFRDSTDTQYFGPGTRLTVL.

Relative to its sample, this clonotype is medium-sized (0.01 to 0.1%). This rearrangement joins TRBV19 to TRBJ1-5; D is uncertain. Germline assignment: CDR1 LNHDA and CDR2 SQIVND (reference sequence). The CDR3 is made up of 14 amino acids. The ends were cut back, 4 bases at V and 0 bases at J, with 7 bases in the middle. CDR3 sequence (DNA): TGTGCCAGTAGTAGGGCGATTAGCAATCAGCCCCAGCATTTT. Amino acid sequence: CASSRAISNQPQHF. Looking up the rest from reference TRBV19 and TRBJ1-5 gives the full variable domain: DGGITQSPKYLFRKEGQNVTLSCEQNLNHDAMYWYRQDPGQGLRLIYYSQIVNDFQKGDIAEGYSVSREKKESFPLTVTSAQKNPTAFYLCASSRAISNQPQHFGDGTRLSIL.

There are many counts of this clonotype. The chain joins TRBV20-1 to TRBJ2-3; D may be TRBD1 (6 bases). Trimming left V 4 bases short and J 1 base short, with 15 bases between. Germline CDR1 reads DFQATT; CDR2 reads SNEGSKA (reference sequence). The CDR3 is 15 amino acids. The DNA of the CDR3 is TGCAGTGCTATTTTGGGGGCGGAAGGCACAGATACGCAGTATTTT. Protein: CSAILGAEGTDTQYF.

This clonotype was counted between two and nine times. The CDR3 reads CASIRTGGSDEQFF. The CDR3 coding sequence is TGTGCCAGCATTAGGACAGGGGGCAGCGATGAGCAGTTCTTC. The chain carries TRBV6-5 and TRBJ2-1; 11 bases line up with TRBD1. The CDR3 is made up of 14 amino acids. Per the germline V gene, CDR1 is MNHEY and CDR2 is SVGAGI. Trimming removed 7 bases from V and 8 bases from J; junction bases left unmatched: 7.